These 25 T cell receptor beta chains originate from one sample sequenced in a study of cytomegalovirus exposure and HLA in healthy donors. The protocol was immunoSEQ multiplex PCR, while the TCRdb copy is restricted to in-frame clones and leaves out a portion. The sample yields 110,000 to 150,000 clones, roughly nine tenths seen once. Specimen: PBMCs. Receptors originate from a man between 18 and 35 years old in good health and CMV-seronegative.

Comment on this clone: Relative to the germline gene, one junction end is altered; a read error may explain this. The J gene is TRBJ2-1, the V gene TRBV7-8; TRBD1 matches 7 bases. CDR3 size: 14 residues. Germline V gene sequence: CDR1 SGHVS, CDR2 FQNEAQ. CDR3 residues: CASSLEQGYTEQFF. CDR3 in DNA: TGTGCCAGCAGCTTAGAACAGGGGTACACTGAGCAGTTCTTC.

The rearrangement joins TRBV5-1 to TRBJ1-5; 7 bases align to TRBD1. The CDR3 length is 13 residues. With 4 bases clipped from V and 5 bases from J, the junction kept 3 bases outside the gene matches. Germline V gene sequence: CDR1 SGHRS, CDR2 YFSETQ. This CDR3 reads CASSARGDQPQHF. DNA for the CDR3: TGCGCCAGCAGCGCCAGGGGGGATCAGCCCCAGCATTTT.

The chain is built from TRBV7-8 and TRBJ1-4, with no clear D. V was clipped by 5 bases and J by 8 bases, with 15 bases between them. The CDR3 covers 14 residues. Germline V gene data show CDR1 as SGHVS and CDR2 as FQNEAQ. The CDR3 region has the DNA TGTGCCAGCAGCCAAGATCCGAGGGCAGAAAAACTGTTTTTT. Protein: CASSQDPRAEKLFF.

The chain uses TRBV4-1 and TRBJ2-3; D uncertain. Trimming stripped 0 bases from V and 5 bases from J, with 9 bases between. Germline CDR1 reads MGHRA; CDR2 reads YSYEKL. The CDR3 is made up of 14 amino acids. This CDR3 is CASSQETPQDTQYF. The CDR3 bases are TGCGCCAGCAGCCAAGAGACTCCTCAAGATACGCAGTATTTT.

This chain uses TRBV18 with TRBJ2-1; 14 bases are shared with TRBD2. Trimming took 6 bases from V and 8 from J; bases not matched to a gene: 6. CDR3 length: 15 residues. Looked up from germline, CDR1 is KGHSH and CDR2 is LQKENI. The CDR3 protein is CASSAGTSGSDEQFF. In nucleotides, the CDR3 is TGTGCCAGCTCCGCCGGGACTAGCGGGAGTGATGAGCAGTTCTTC.

Turning to this clone: The junction departs from the called germline gene at one end, perhaps through a read error. J is TRBJ2-2 and V is TRBV28; TRBD1 aligns across 9 bases. CDR3 length: 16 amino acids. Germline V gene data show CDR1 as MDHEN and CDR2 as SYDVKM. The CDR3 reads CASSSLGQGNPGELFF. In DNA, the CDR3 is TGTGCCAGCAGTTCTCTAGGACAGGGGAACCCCGGGGAGCTGTTTTTT.

The genes are TRBV30 and TRBJ1-5, with D perhaps matching TRBD1 (5 bases). Trimming cost V 5 bases and J 6 bases, with 11 bases left between them. Germline CDR1 GTSNPN, CDR2 SVGIG (reference sequence). This CDR3 is built from 12 residues. The CDR3 spells CAWSGFGQPQHF. The CDR3 DNA is TGTGCCTGGTCAGGGTTTGGTCAGCCCCAGCATTTT.

This clone showed up just once. The chain couples TRBV29-1 to TRBJ2-4; D is unresolved. CDR1 and CDR2 (germline): SQVTM, ANQGSEA. Trimming left V 0 bases short and J 0 bases short, with 6 bases between. The CDR3 is made up of 14 amino acids. CDR3 sequence reads: CSVEDAVAKNIQYF. The CDR3 DNA sequence: TGCAGCGTTGAAGATGCAGTAGCCAAAAACATTCAGTACTTC.

The chain combines TRBV7-2 with TRBJ1-2; D may be TRBD1 (5 bases). The V gene lost 1 base and the J gene lost 8 bases, with 8 bases spanning the gap. Germline V gives CDR1 SGHTA, CDR2 FQGNSA. The CDR3 totals 12 residues. The CDR3, as DNA: TGTGCCAGCAGCTTAGGGGGGAGGGGCTACACCTTC. As protein: CASSLGGRGYTF.

The chain carries TRBV9 and TRBJ2-2, with TRBD1 as a possible D gene (6 bases). This CDR3 has 16 amino acids. The V and J ends lost 3 bases and 4 bases respectively, with 16 bases between them. Germline CDR1 reads SGDLS; CDR2 reads YYNGEE. CDR3: CASSGERGTGTGELFF. CDR3 nucleotides: TGTGCCAGCAGCGGGGAGAGGGGGACCGGCACCGGGGAGCTGTTTTTT.

The gene calls are TRBV6-1 and TRBJ1-5; D unresolved. The CDR3 is 13 residues long. V was clipped by 6 bases and J by 2 bases, with 8 bases between them. Germline V gene data show CDR1 as MNHNS and CDR2 as SASEGT. CDR3 sequence: CASRAMGNQPQHF. Written as DNA, the CDR3 is TGTGCCAGCAGGGCCATGGGCAATCAGCCCCAGCATTTT.

The chain recombines TRBV19 with TRBJ1-4; TRBD1 is a possible D gene (6 bases). The CDR3 spans 12 residues. V lost 8 bases and J lost 8, with 12 bases in between. CDR1 is LNHDA and CDR2 is SQIVND in the germline V gene (reference sequence). DNA of the CDR3: TGTGCCAGTCAGGGGTCGGGGGAAAAACTGTTTTTT. It yields the protein CASQGSGEKLFF. Full variable domain (missing parts from reference TRBV19 and TRBJ1-4): DGGITQSPKYLFRKEGQNVTLSCEQNLNHDAMYWYRQDPGQGLRLIYYSQIVNDFQKGDIAEGYSVSREKKESFPLTVTSAQKNPTAFYLCASQGSGEKLFFGSGTQLSVL.

In nucleotides, the CDR3 is TGTGCCAGCAGTGAGAGGGACTTCTACGAGCAGTACTTC. This sequence encodes CASSERDFYEQYF. The V call is TRBV6-1, the J call TRBJ2-7, with D tentatively TRBD2 (6 bases). V was shortened by 3 bases and J by 3 bases, with 9 bases between the two germline ends. The CDR3 spans 13 residues. Per the germline V gene, CDR1 is MNHNS and CDR2 is SASEGT.

This rearrangement joins TRBV5-1 to TRBJ2-1; 11 nucleotides line up with TRBD2. V trimming: 4 bases; J trimming: 10 bases; junction bases outside the gene matches: 13. CDR3 length equals 16 residues. Per germline, CDR1 SGHRS and CDR2 YFSETQ. For the CDR3, the DNA is TGCGCCAGCAGCCGGATTACTAGCGGGAGTCCCCGAGAGCAGTTCTTC. Protein: CASSRITSGSPREQFF.

This chain uses TRBV29-1 with TRBJ2-3, with 7 bases aligning to TRBD2. The ends lost 4 bases at V and 2 bases at J; junction bases unmatched: 6. The germline gives CDR1 SQVTM, CDR2 ANQGSEA. The CDR3 consists of 14 residues. The CDR3 nucleotides are TGCAGCGTTGTCGGGAGGCAGTTCACAGATACGCAGTATTTT. This gives the protein CSVVGRQFTDTQYF.

The V and J genes are TRBV7-2 and TRBJ2-3; 8 nucleotides match TRBD1. The CDR3 extends over 17 amino acids. V lost 2 bases to trimming and J lost 4 bases; unmatched junction nucleotides: 11. In germline, CDR1 is SGHTA, CDR2 FQGNSA. Written as DNA, the CDR3 is TGTGCCAGCAGCTTAACCCTAGCCGGACAGGGCCCAGATACGCAGTATTTT. It translates to CASSLTLAGQGPDTQYF.

On this clone itself: A junction end diverges from the germline sequence, so it may reflect a read error. CDR3 DNA sequence: TGTGCCAGCAGCGCGGGACAGAGGACTGGAAGCACCATATATTTT. Its translation: CASSAGQRTGSTIYF. The chain joins TRBV7-2 to TRBJ1-3; TRBD1 matches 7 bases. Germline V gene data show CDR1 as SGHTA and CDR2 as FQGNSA. The CDR3 sequence is 15 residues long.

The chain combines TRBV5-1 with TRBJ1-1; no clear D. V lost 4 bases, J lost 1 base, and 8 bases lay in between. This CDR3 comprises 13 residues. Germline loops: CDR1 SGHRS, CDR2 YFSETQ. The CDR3 loop is CASSAPRNTEAFF. The DNA of the CDR3 is TGCGCCAGCAGCGCCCCGCGGAACACTGAAGCTTTCTTT.

In its sample, this clone was seen once. V is TRBV6-1 and J is TRBJ2-7, with D perhaps matching TRBD2 (6 bases). CDR3 length: 15 amino acids. CDR1 MNHNS and CDR2 SASEGT come from the germline V gene. V was cut by 3 bases and J by 0 bases, with 12 bases left in between. The CDR3 DNA reads as TGTGCCAGCAGTGAGGAGGGGCTCAGCTCCTACGAGCAGTACTTC. Translated, it gives CASSEEGLSSYEQYF.

The V call is TRBV11-1, the J call TRBJ2-5, with 9 bases identical to TRBD1. In germline, CDR1 is SGHAT, CDR2 FQDESV (reference sequence). V lost 10 bases and J lost 2; bases outside the gene matches: 8. The CDR3 spans 14 residues. CDR3 DNA: TGTGCCACCAACCGGGACAGGGCTCAAGAGACCCAGTACTTC. It specifies CATNRDRAQETQYF.

The chain recombines TRBV20-1 with TRBJ2-1; D unclear. Trimming took 6 bases from V and 8 from J, leaving 8 bases between them. The length of the CDR3 is 10 residues. Germline lookup yields CDR1 DFQATT and CDR2 SNEGSKA (reference sequence). The CDR3, as DNA: TGCAGTGCCGAGGATGATGAGCAGTTCTTC. Amino acid sequence: CSAEDDEQFF.

V usage is TRBV10-3 and J usage is TRBJ2-3; 8 nucleotides match TRBD1. V shed 9 bases, J shed 6 bases, and the junction held 8 bases outside the gene matches. The length of the CDR3 is 13 residues. Germline V gene lookup returns CDR1 ENHRY and CDR2 SYGVKD. The CDR3 DNA follows: TGTGCCATGGCCGGACAGGGACGGGATACGCAGTATTTT. This translates into CAMAGQGRDTQYF.

The chain recombines TRBV7-6 with TRBJ2-3; D uncertain. Germline assignment: CDR1 SGHVS and CDR2 FNYEAQ. The germline V and J ends were trimmed by 5 bases and 8 bases, with 17 bases remaining between them. CDR3 length: 14 residues. The CDR3 DNA sequence: TGTGCCAGCAGCCCCGTCGCAGTATCGGGTACGCAGTATTTT. Amino acid sequence: CASSPVAVSGTQYF.

This rearrangement joins TRBV7-2 to TRBJ2-7; D may be TRBD1 (6 bases). Germline lookup yields CDR1 SGHTA and CDR2 FQGNSA. This CDR3 contains 14 residues. Trimming left V 2 bases short and J 2 bases short, with 10 bases between. CDR3 sequence reads: CASSLWDTAYEQYF. The DNA of the CDR3 is TGTGCCAGCAGCTTATGGGACACGGCCTACGAGCAGTACTTC. Using reference TRBV7-2 and TRBJ2-7 for the parts outside the CDR3, the full variable domain is GAGVSQSPSNKVTEKGKDVELRCDPISGHTALYWYRQSLGQGLEFLIYFQGNSAPDKSGLPSDRFSAERTGGSVSTLTIQRTQQEDSAVYLCASSLWDTAYEQYFGPGTRLTVT.

The chain has TRBV30 and TRBJ2-1; tentatively, D is TRBD1 (6 bases). The germline V gene encodes CDR1 GTSNPN and CDR2 SVGIG (reference sequence). This CDR3 contains 14 residues. The V end lost 5 bases, the J end lost 5 bases, and 16 bases lay between the germline ends. The CDR3 bases are TGTGCCTGGCAGAGGGGGAACCCGAACAATGAGCAGTTCTTC. Residues: CAWQRGNPNNEQFF.